Below, 7 T cell receptor beta chains from the same sample are listed, as sequenced in a study of shared clonotypes between healthy human individuals. TCRdb keeps only in-frame clones here, not all; method: immunoSEQ multiplex PCR. The sample shows around 610,000 clones, approximately 96% of them seen only once. Cells designated naive CD8 were CD45RO-negative and were positively selected for CCR7, with terminally differentiated effector memory CD45RA+ cells excluded. The sample comprised naive CD8+ T cells sorted from blood. These receptors came from a woman in her thirties in good health.

This chain links TRBV5-8 with TRBJ1-1; the D is unclear. The V gene's germline CDR1 is SGHTS and CDR2 YDEGEE. The CDR3 consists of 18 residues. V dropped 4 bases and J dropped 10 bases, with 32 bases sitting between them. Written as DNA, the CDR3 is TGTGCCAGCAGCCCTGGTGTTAGGGTAAGGCCTCCTCGGGTAAGAGCTTTCTTT. It is translated as CASSPGVRVRPPRVRAFF.

The CDR3 protein is CASHSRTSPHEQYF. CDR3 coding DNA: TGTGCCAGCCACTCCAGAACTAGCCCCCACGAGCAGTACTTC. The genes are TRBV6-6 and TRBJ2-7; D possibly corresponds to TRBD2 (6 bases). The CDR3 runs 14 residues. The germline V gene has CDR1 MNHNY and CDR2 SVGAGI (reference sequence). V gave up 8 bases and J gave up 5 bases, with 19 bases separating them.

This chain joins TRBV11-2 and TRBJ1-2, with D hard to call. The ends were cut back, 4 bases at V and 7 bases at J, with 13 bases in the middle. Germline values: CDR1 SGHAT, CDR2 FQNNGV. This CDR3 has 13 amino acids. CDR3 nucleotides: TGTGCCAGCAGCTCCGCTTCCCCAGGTGGCTACACCTTC. Residues: CASSSASPGGYTF.

The chain links TRBV6-5 to TRBJ1-2, with a possible D match to TRBD1 (5 bases). This CDR3 comprises 13 residues. Trimming took 3 bases from V and 4 from J, leaving 9 bases between them. The germline CDR1 and CDR2 sequences are MNHEY and SVGAGI. The CDR3 DNA reads as TGTGCCAGCAGTTATGCAGACAGCTATGGCTACACCTTC. This encodes CASSYADSYGYTF.

The V call is TRBV19, the J call TRBJ2-1, with D perhaps assigned TRBD1 or TRBD2 (5 bases each). Germline V lookup: CDR1 LNHDA, CDR2 SQIVND (reference sequence). CDR3 length: 12 amino acids. Trimming shortened V by 3 bases and J by 15 bases, and 15 bases separated the two germline ends. This chain's CDR3 is CASSIPGPTRFF. DNA for the CDR3: TGTGCCAGTAGTATTCCGGGGCCCACCCGGTTCTTC.

V is TRBV27 and J is TRBJ1-1; D might be TRBD1 (5 bases). There are 17 residues in the CDR3. Germline V lookup: CDR1 MNHEY, CDR2 SMNVEV (reference sequence). V lost 5 bases and J lost 6, with 25 bases in between. The DNA of the CDR3 is TGTGCCAGCAGTCCCCTATTCCCCCCGGCCAAGGGACCTGAAGCTTTCTTT. This codes for CASSPLFPPAKGPEAFF.

This chain uses TRBV29-1 with TRBJ2-7; no reliable D call. The V and J ends lost 2 bases and 6 bases respectively, with 17 bases between them. The length of the CDR3 is 14 residues. CDR1 and CDR2 from the germline V gene are SQVTM and ANQGSEA. The CDR3 loop reads CSVETTNSFGEQYF. The CDR3 DNA reads TGCAGCGTTGAAACAACAAACTCCTTCGGCGAGCAGTACTTC.